This record looks at one TCR beta chain sequence and its context. Its antigen remains unknown. Repertoires were generated with immunoSEQ multiplex PCR, while TCRdb's copy carries only in-frame clones and drops some. The sample has roughly 26,000 clones, about 87% seen once. This sample was taken from a study of OX40 agonist ivuxolimab in advanced cancers. On the study more broadly: The eligibility criteria allowed prior anti-PD-1, anti-PD-L1 or anti-CTLA-4 therapy, and 30% to 45% had some. Findings and caveats of the study: The antigen specificity of the peripheral T cells (those that were expanded) was not determined. There were, on average, more expanded clones in CD8+ T cells than in CD4+.

V dropped 6 bases and J dropped 4 bases, with 19 bases sitting between them. Germline-derived CDR1 and CDR2 are MNHEY and SVGAGI. The length of the CDR3 is 15 residues. V usage is TRBV6-5 and J usage is TRBJ2-7, with D perhaps assigned TRBD1 or TRBD2 (5 bases each). The material was CD4+ or CD8+ T cells sorted from blood, obtained in a trial of the OX40 agonist ivuxolimab. The source is an adult with an advanced solid tumor such as melanoma, head and neck, liver or kidney cancer. CDR3 sequence reads: CASSWDPALGYEQYF. The CDR3 DNA reads as TGTGCCAGCAGCTGGGACCCAGCATTAGGGTACGAGCAGTACTTC.